This TCR beta chain was identified during a study of CD8 T cells in ankylosing spondylitis. The study, taken as a whole, reports: What seemed typical of ankylosing spondylitis blood was a TCR beta motif built from about 8 highly homologous variants. Matched synovial fluid from ankylosing spondylitis patients was reported to be enriched for disease-linked clones. Disease-linked clones were CD8+ and relatively rare in peripheral blood.

Trimming left V 6 bases short and J 8 bases short, with 14 bases between. CDR1 is MDHEN, CDR2 SYDVKM, per germline. This CDR3 is 13 amino acids long. Scientists made TCR beta libraries using quantitative 5'-RACE with molecular barcodes. Each CDR3 protein is one row after TCRdb ran MiXCR on the 5' RACE reads. The sample shows 250,000 to 350,000 distinct CDR3 sequences, about a fifth of them seen only once. Concerning this clonotype itself: Its antigen remains unknown.

The receptor was isolated from a female donor with ankylosing spondylitis or in good health (not recorded which). The rearrangement joins TRBV28 to TRBJ2-1, with D perhaps given as TRBD1 or TRBD2 (5 bases each). The sequenced material came from blood, either unsorted or a sorted T cell fraction (not recorded which). CDR3 nucleotide sequence: TGTGCCAGCAGAATGAGAGGGGAACATGAGCAGTTCTTC. Amino acid sequence: CASRMRGEHEQFF. The entire variable domain, with the rest obtained from reference TRBV28 and TRBJ2-1, is as follows: DVKVTQSSRYLVKRTGEKVFLECVQDMDHENMFWYRQDPGLGLRLIYFSYDVKMKEKGDIPEGYSVSREKKERFSLILESASTNQTSMYLCASRMRGEHEQFFGPGTRLTVL.